This is a list of T cell receptor beta chains from one sample in a study of OX40 agonist ivuxolimab in advanced cancers. Clones were read by immunoSEQ multiplex PCR, and TCRdb kept only the in-frame ones, dropping some. The data show some 75,000 clones, roughly 90% seen once. Sequencing was performed on CD4+ or CD8+ T cells sorted from blood, taken in a trial of the OX40 agonist ivuxolimab. Receptors were obtained from an adult with an advanced solid tumor such as melanoma, head and neck, liver or kidney cancer. The CDR3 runs from the conserved cysteine through the conserved F or W. Each record gives: CDR3 DNA, CDR3 protein, J gene, D gene, clone size, V gene. D genes are given only for firm matches. A clone size is listed for some rows: how often the clone was seen (once, few, many), or a class if it is expanded.

TGTGCCAGCAGCGGGAACGTTGGACAGCCCCAGCATTTT CASSGNVGQPQHF TRBJ1-5 - - TRBV7-6
TGTGCCAGCAGCTTAGCCCCGGGGGCTTTCACGGATGAGCAGTTCTTC CASSLAPGAFTDEQFF TRBJ2-1 - - TRBV11-2
TGCAGCGTTCGGACAGGGGGAGGTGACACTGAAGCTTTCTTT CSVRTGGGDTEAFF TRBJ1-1 TRBD1 - TRBV29-1
TGTGCCAGCCGCGGGTCCCCAGGGTCCTACAATGAGCAGTTCTTC CASRGSPGSYNEQFF TRBJ2-1 - - TRBV6-1
TGCGCCAGCAGCCACCAAGGGGGGCAGGGGCCATCCTACGAGCAGTACTTC CASSHQGGQGPSYEQYF TRBJ2-7 - - TRBV4-3
TGTGCCAGCAGCTTCTCATCTAGCACAGATACGCAGTATTTT CASSFSSSTDTQYF TRBJ2-3 - - TRBV7-3
TGTGCCTGGGGCACAGGGTTAACTAATGAAAAACTGTTTTTT CAWGTGLTNEKLFF TRBJ1-4 - - TRBV30
TGTGCCAGCAGCGCCTCAGGGGGCCAGATCACCGGGGAGCTGTTTTTT CASSASGGQITGELFF TRBJ2-2 TRBD1 - TRBV9
TGCAGTGCTAGTCACCCGAGGACCCAGTACTTC CSASHPRTQYF TRBJ2-5 - - TRBV20-1
TGTGCCAGCAGTGAAGCGCGACTCCTCTACGAGCAGTACTTC CASSEARLLYEQYF TRBJ2-7 - - TRBV6-1
TGTGCCAGCAGCGTAGCCCCTAGCGGGGGGTCCTACGAGCAGTACTTC CASSVAPSGGSYEQYF TRBJ2-7 TRBD2 - TRBV9
TGTGCCAGCAGCGTAGGACTAGCCCTCTCCTACAATGAGCAGTTCTTC CASSVGLALSYNEQFF TRBJ2-1 TRBD2 - TRBV9
TGCGCCAGCAGCTTGGACGGTAGCAATCAGCCCCAGCATTTT CASSLDGSNQPQHF TRBJ1-5 - - TRBV5-1
TGTGCCAGCACCCGGACTAGCGGGGGCCTCACAGATACGCAGTATTTT CASTRTSGGLTDTQYF TRBJ2-3 TRBD2 - TRBV2
TGTGCCAGCAGTTTACATGCGTATAATTCACCCCTCCACTTT CASSLHAYNSPLHF TRBJ1-6 - - TRBV27
TGCGCCAGCAGCTTGGTTCCAGGAACAGGGAACACTGAAGCTTTCTTT CASSLVPGTGNTEAFF TRBJ1-1 - - TRBV5-1
TGTGCCAGCAGCAAAGGATTGAGATGCTATGGCTACACCTTC CASSKGLRCYGYTF TRBJ1-2 - - TRBV21-1
TGTGCCAGCAGCTTATCCGCCGGGACAGGGGATCACGAGCAGTACTTC CASSLSAGTGDHEQYF TRBJ2-7 TRBD1 once TRBV7-9
TGTGCCAGTCTAATTGACAGGGGCAGCAATCAGCCCCAGCATTTT CASLIDRGSNQPQHF TRBJ1-5 TRBD1 - TRBV6-1
TGTGCCAGCAGCTTAGAAACTAGCGGGGGGAATGAGCAGTTCTTC CASSLETSGGNEQFF TRBJ2-1 TRBD2 - TRBV7-9
TGTGCCAGCAGTCCGTCGGGCGCCCGGGATACGCAGTATTTT CASSPSGARDTQYF TRBJ2-3 - - TRBV5-6
TGCAGCGTTGGACCGGGACAGGGGAGAGGGCTTTTAAACGAGCAGTACTTC CSVGPGQGRGLLNEQYF TRBJ2-7 TRBD1 - TRBV29-1
TGTGCCACCTTAAACCAGGGTCAAGAAAACATTCAGTACTTC CATLNQGQENIQYF TRBJ2-4 - few TRBV15
TGTGCCAGCAGTAACAGATATCAGCCCCAGCATTTT CASSNRYQPQHF TRBJ1-5 - once TRBV6-5
TGTGCCAGCAGCGCCGGGACAGGGGGCATCGGGCAGTACTTC CASSAGTGGIGQYF TRBJ2-7 TRBD1 - TRBV9
TGTGCCAGCAGTGAAAATGGGAGACCCTACGAGCAGTACTTC CASSENGRPYEQYF TRBJ2-7 - - TRBV6-1
TGTGCCAGCTCACCACGGGACTTCCCCTACGAGCAGTACTTC CASSPRDFPYEQYF TRBJ2-7 - - TRBV18
TGTGCCTGGAGTAACGGCGGGCTTACCACAGATACGCAGTATTTT CAWSNGGLTTDTQYF TRBJ2-3 - - TRBV30
TGCAGCGTCTCCCGCGACAGGGGTTACGAGCAGTACTTC CSVSRDRGYEQYF TRBJ2-7 TRBD1 - TRBV29-1
TGTGCCAGCTCACCCCCAGGGGCCGGCAATCAGCCCCAGCATTTT CASSPPGAGNQPQHF TRBJ1-5 - - TRBV18
TGTGCCAGCCGGGGCCCGGCATCACCCCTCCACTTT CASRGPASPLHF TRBJ1-6 - - TRBV9
TGTGCCAGCAGCTTAGGACCTAGCGGGGTTTACAATGAGCAGTTCTTC CASSLGPSGVYNEQFF TRBJ2-1 TRBD2 - TRBV7-2
TGTGCCAGCAGTTTACAAACGGATACGCAGTATTTT CASSLQTDTQYF TRBJ2-3 - - TRBV28
TGTGCCAGCAGCTTATCAGGGGTAGGTAATGAAAAACTGTTTTTT CASSLSGVGNEKLFF TRBJ1-4 - - TRBV7-6
TGCAGTGTCGCAGACCCTTCGAAGCAGTACTTC CSVADPSKQYF TRBJ2-7 - once TRBV20-1
TGTGCCAGCACCTTAGGACAGGGGAGGCACACTGAAGCTTTCTTT CASTLGQGRHTEAFF TRBJ1-1 TRBD1 - TRBV2
TGTGCCAGCAGTAGGGGAACCTCTGGAAACACCATATATTTT CASSRGTSGNTIYF TRBJ1-3 - once TRBV6-6
TGTGCCAGCAGCTTCAACAGCGTTAGCGGCTACACCTTC CASSFNSVSGYTF TRBJ1-2 - - TRBV11-2
TGTGCCAGTAGTATACGGAGGGGGGATGAGCAGTTCTTC CASSIRRGDEQFF TRBJ2-1 - few TRBV19
TGTGCCAGCACCCCTAAAGCGCAGAGGCGCACTGAAGCTTTCTTT CASTPKAQRRTEAFF TRBJ1-1 - - TRBV5-5
TGTGCCTGGTCGAGCGGGGGCGGAGGGGAGACCCAGTACTTC CAWSSGGGGETQYF TRBJ2-5 TRBD2 - TRBV30
TGCAGCGTCCGAATCGGGGGGTTCTTCTACGAGCAGTACTTC CSVRIGGFFYEQYF TRBJ2-7 TRBD2 - TRBV29-1
TGTGCCAGTTCCGGGACAGGGGGAAACACCATATATTTT CASSGTGGNTIYF TRBJ1-3 TRBD1 - TRBV19
TGCAGTGCTGGGGGACACAGTGAGCAGTTCTTC CSAGGHSEQFF TRBJ2-1 - - TRBV20-1
TGTGCCAGCAGTTTGGGGACAGAAGGAGACACTGAAGCTTTCTTT CASSLGTEGDTEAFF TRBJ1-1 TRBD1 - TRBV28
TGCGCCAGCAGCGGGACAGGGAGAAACGAGCAGTACTTC CASSGTGRNEQYF TRBJ2-7 TRBD1 - TRBV2
TGTGCCAGCAGCCACGGACTAGCCTCTGATCGCTCCTACGAGCAGTACTTC CASSHGLASDRSYEQYF TRBJ2-7 TRBD2 - TRBV7-2
TGTGCCAGCAGCTCTGGACTGTCTCGGGGAGATACGCAGTATTTT CASSSGLSRGDTQYF TRBJ2-3 - - TRBV5-8
TGCGCCAGCAGCCAAGAACCCACAACTAATGAAAAACTGTTTTTT CASSQEPTTNEKLFF TRBJ1-4 - few TRBV4-1
TGTGCCAGCAGTTCACCACCAGTAGACACTGAAGCTTTCTTT CASSSPPVDTEAFF TRBJ1-1 - - TRBV28
TGCGCCAGCAGTAGGGCTAGCGAAGCCGGGGAGCTGTTTTTT CASSRASEAGELFF TRBJ2-2 - - TRBV10-2
TGTGCCAGCAGCTTCGAGGAGACCCAGTACTTC CASSFEETQYF TRBJ2-5 - - TRBV5-6
TGTGCCAGCAGTACACTCTCGACAGGTAGTAGAAACACCATATATTTT CASSTLSTGSRNTIYF TRBJ1-3 - - TRBV28
TGTGCCAGCAGCATCACGGGACAAGGTGGCTACACCTTC CASSITGQGGYTF TRBJ1-2 - - TRBV13
TGCAGTGCTTCGGAATTTACTGAAGCTTTCTTT CSASEFTEAFF TRBJ1-1 - once TRBV20-1
TGTGCCAGCAGCTTGGGCGTTGTCGGGGAGCTGTTTTTT CASSLGVVGELFF TRBJ2-2 - - TRBV5-4
TGTGCCAGTAGTATCTCGACTGTTTCCGGCTACACCTTC CASSISTVSGYTF TRBJ1-2 - - TRBV19
TGTGCCAGCAGCTTTGGTGGGGGCAGTTCCTACAATGAGCAGTTCTTC CASSFGGGSSYNEQFF TRBJ2-1 - - TRBV11-3
TGCGCCAGCAGCGCGGACTTAGGGCGGGAGACCCAGTACTTC CASSADLGRETQYF TRBJ2-5 - - TRBV5-1
TGTGCCAGCAGTTCCCTAACAGACAGGGCGACAGGGGGCGAGCAGTACTTC CASSSLTDRATGGEQYF TRBJ2-7 TRBD1 - TRBV27